This TCR beta chain is from a study of blood T cell repertoires in COVID-19. V was pared by 1 base and J by 1 base, with 10 bases between. CDR3 length: 15 amino acids. Germline values: CDR1 SGHTA, CDR2 FQGTGA. Sequenced by immunoSEQ multiplex PCR; TCRdb stores in-frame clones only, minus some. Here the sample spans approximately 90,000 clones, 60% to 85% being singletons. The receptor comes from a human donor in a cohort sampled during active COVID-19. The specimen sequenced was peripheral blood. The rearrangement joins TRBV7-3 to TRBJ2-5, with D unclear. The CDR3 bases are TGTGCCAGCAGCTTAAAACCCAGTATCCAAGAGACCCAGTACTTC. Translation: CASSLKPSIQETQYF. Filled out from reference TRBV7-3 and TRBJ2-5, the complete variable domain reads GAGVSQTPSNKVTEKGKYVELRCDPISGHTALYWYRQSLGQGPEFLIYFQGTGAADDSGLPNDRFFAVRPEGSVSTLKIQRTERGDSAVYLCASSLKPSIQETQYFGPGTRLLVL.